This T cell receptor beta chain was profiled in a study of blood T cell repertoires in COVID-19. Across the whole study: The United States, Italy and Spain provided the acute and convalescent COVID-19 samples. The cDNA or gDNA used as material had been derived from T cells, B-cell-depleted T cells, or PBMCs.

This CDR3 has 14 residues. Germline-derived CDR1 and CDR2 are SGHDT and YYEEEE. Unmatched junction bases numbered 7, after V lost 5 bases and J lost 3 bases. In the study's own analysis: Estimation of nucleated cell counts was performed using reference gene primer amplification. Produced via immunoSEQ multiplex PCR; TCRdb's table is partial and in-frame only. For V, J and clone size, that table is used; D and trimming come from the DNA. The sample consists of roughly 110,000 clones, around nine tenths of them appearing once. This TCR came from a woman aged 25-40 years with acute or convalescent COVID-19. The sample was peripheral blood. This chain links TRBV5-6 with TRBJ2-5, with 7 nucleotides matching TRBD2. The CDR3 reads CASSPSGNKETQYF. CDR3 nucleotide sequence: TGTGCCAGCAGTCCGAGCGGGAACAAAGAGACCCAGTACTTC.